This TCR beta chain was sequenced during a study of T cell responses to AZD1222 COVID-19 vaccine. The CDR3 length is 17 residues. V dropped 4 bases and J dropped 6; count of bases not matched to a gene: 12. Germline CDR1 is SGHNT and CDR2 is YYREEE (reference sequence). Clones were sequenced by immunoSEQ multiplex PCR, and TCRdb holds only the in-frame ones, with some missing. The table has 95,000 to 150,000 clones, 85% to 90% seen once. A note on this clone: As yet, its antigen is unknown.

Study-wide results and limits: Regions 160-218 and 743-854 held dominance among vaccine-associated CD4 TCRs, which spanned spike. Once two AZD1222 doses were given, Spike-specific TCR breadth and depth went up.

The material sequenced was peripheral blood, taken on day 0 of AZD1222 vaccination. This receptor was identified in an adult in good health. V usage is TRBV5-4 and J usage is TRBJ2-7; 14 nucleotides match TRBD2. The CDR3 DNA reads TGTGCCAGCAGCCCGGGACTAGCGGGGGCCCGACGATCCGAGCAGTACTTC. This encodes CASSPGLAGARRSEQYF. The whole variable domain, remainder taken from reference TRBV5-4 and TRBJ2-7, is ETGVTQSPTHLIKTRGQQVTLRCSSQSGHNTVSWYQQALGQGPQFIFQYYREEENGRGNFPPRFSGLQFPNYSSELNVNALELDDSALYLCASSPGLAGARRSEQYFGPGTRLTVT.